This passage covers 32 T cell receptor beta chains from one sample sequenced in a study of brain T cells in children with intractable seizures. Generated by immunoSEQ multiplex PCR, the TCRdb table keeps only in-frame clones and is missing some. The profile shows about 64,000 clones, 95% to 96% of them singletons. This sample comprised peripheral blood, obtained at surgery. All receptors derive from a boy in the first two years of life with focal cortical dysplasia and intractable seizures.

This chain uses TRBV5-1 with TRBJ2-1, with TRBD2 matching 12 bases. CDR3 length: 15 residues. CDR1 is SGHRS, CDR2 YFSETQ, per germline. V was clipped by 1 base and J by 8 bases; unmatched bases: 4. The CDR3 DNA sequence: TGCGCCAGCAGCTTGACGCTAGCGGGGGGGCATGAGCAGTTCTTC. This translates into CASSLTLAGGHEQFF. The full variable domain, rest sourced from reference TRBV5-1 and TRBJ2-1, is KAGVTQTPRYLIKTRGQQVTLSCSPISGHRSVSWYQQTPGQGLQFLFEYFSETQRNKGNFPGRFSGRQFSNSRSEMNVSTLELGDSALYLCASSLTLAGGHEQFFGPGTRLTVL.

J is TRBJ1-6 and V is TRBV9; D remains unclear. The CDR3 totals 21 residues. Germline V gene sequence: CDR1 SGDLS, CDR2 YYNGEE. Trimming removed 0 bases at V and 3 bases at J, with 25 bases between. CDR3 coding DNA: TGTGCCAGCAGCGTAGATATTGGAGATGAAGATTCAATGGGCTATAATTCACCCCTCCACTTT. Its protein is CASSVDIGDEDSMGYNSPLHF.

The DNA for the CDR3 is TGTGCCAGCAGCCCCCTAGCTCACACCTACAATGAGCAGTTCTTC. Translated: CASSPLAHTYNEQFF. The rearrangement links TRBV7-6 to TRBJ2-1, with D perhaps TRBD2 (5 bases). The V and J ends lost 5 bases and 2 bases respectively, with 13 bases between them. CDR1 is SGHVS, CDR2 FNYEAQ, per germline. The CDR3 has 15 amino acids.

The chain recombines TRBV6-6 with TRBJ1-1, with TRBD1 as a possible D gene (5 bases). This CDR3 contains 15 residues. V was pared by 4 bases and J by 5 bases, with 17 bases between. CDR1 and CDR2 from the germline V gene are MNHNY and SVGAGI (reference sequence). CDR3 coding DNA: TGTGCCAGCAGTTCCTTGGATTGGGGGAGGACTGAAGCTTTCTTT. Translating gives CASSSLDWGRTEAFF.

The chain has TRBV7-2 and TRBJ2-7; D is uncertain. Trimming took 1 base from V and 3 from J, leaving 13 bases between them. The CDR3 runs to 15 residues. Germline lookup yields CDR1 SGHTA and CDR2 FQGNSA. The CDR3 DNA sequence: TGTGCCAGCAGCTTAGAGGTCTTAGTGGGCTACGAGCAGTACTTC. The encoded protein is CASSLEVLVGYEQYF.

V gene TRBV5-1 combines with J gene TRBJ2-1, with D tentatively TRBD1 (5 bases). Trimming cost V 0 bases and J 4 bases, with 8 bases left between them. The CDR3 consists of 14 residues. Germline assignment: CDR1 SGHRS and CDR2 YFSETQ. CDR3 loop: CASSLEQVYNEQFF. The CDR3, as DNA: TGCGCCAGCAGCTTGGAACAGGTATACAATGAGCAGTTCTTC. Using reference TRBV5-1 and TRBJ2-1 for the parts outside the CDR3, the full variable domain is KAGVTQTPRYLIKTRGQQVTLSCSPISGHRSVSWYQQTPGQGLQFLFEYFSETQRNKGNFPGRFSGRQFSNSRSEMNVSTLELGDSALYLCASSLEQVYNEQFFGPGTRLTVL.

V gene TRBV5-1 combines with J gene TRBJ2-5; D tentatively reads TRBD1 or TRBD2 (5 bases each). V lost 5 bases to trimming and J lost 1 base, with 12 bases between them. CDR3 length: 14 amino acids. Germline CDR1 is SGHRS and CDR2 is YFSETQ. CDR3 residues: CASSTNGAQETQYF. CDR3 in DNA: TGCGCCAGCAGTACTAACGGGGCCCAAGAGACCCAGTACTTC.

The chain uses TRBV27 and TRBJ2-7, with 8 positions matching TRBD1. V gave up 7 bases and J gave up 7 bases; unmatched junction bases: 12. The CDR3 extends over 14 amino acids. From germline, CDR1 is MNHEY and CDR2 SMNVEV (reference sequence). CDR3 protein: CASTRGDRSGEQYF. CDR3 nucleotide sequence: TGTGCCAGCACTAGGGGGGACAGGTCGGGGGAGCAGTACTTC.

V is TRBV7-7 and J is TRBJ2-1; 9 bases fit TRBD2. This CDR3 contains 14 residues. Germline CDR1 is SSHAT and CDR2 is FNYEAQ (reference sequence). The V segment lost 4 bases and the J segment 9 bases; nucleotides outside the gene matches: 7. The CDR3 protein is CASSSLAGKGEQFF. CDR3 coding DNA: TGTGCCAGCAGCTCTCTAGCGGGGAAGGGTGAGCAGTTCTTC.

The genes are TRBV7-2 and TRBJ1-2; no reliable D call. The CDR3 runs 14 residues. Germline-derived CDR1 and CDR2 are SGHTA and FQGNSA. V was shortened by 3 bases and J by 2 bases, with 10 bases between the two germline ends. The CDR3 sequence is CASSLAPPNYGYTF. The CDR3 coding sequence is TGTGCCAGCAGCTTGGCACCGCCGAACTATGGCTACACCTTC.

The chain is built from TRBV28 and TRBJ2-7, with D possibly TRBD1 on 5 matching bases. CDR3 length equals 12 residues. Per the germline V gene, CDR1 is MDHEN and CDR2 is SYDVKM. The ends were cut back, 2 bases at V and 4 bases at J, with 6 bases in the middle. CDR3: CASSLPGYEQYF. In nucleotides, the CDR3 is TGTGCCAGCAGTTTACCAGGGTACGAGCAGTACTTC.

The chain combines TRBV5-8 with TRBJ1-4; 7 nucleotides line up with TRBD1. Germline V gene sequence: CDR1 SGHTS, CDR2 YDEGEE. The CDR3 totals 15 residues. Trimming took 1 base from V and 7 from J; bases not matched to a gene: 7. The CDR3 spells CASSLNRGQGEKLFF. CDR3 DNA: TGTGCCAGCAGCTTGAATAGGGGGCAGGGTGAAAAACTGTTTTTT. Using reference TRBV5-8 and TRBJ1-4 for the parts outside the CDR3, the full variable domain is EAGVTQSPTHLIKTRGQQATLRCSPISGHTSVYWYQQALGLGLQFLLWYDEGEERNRGNFPPRFSGRQFPNYSSELNVNALELEDSALYLCASSLNRGQGEKLFFGSGTQLSVL.

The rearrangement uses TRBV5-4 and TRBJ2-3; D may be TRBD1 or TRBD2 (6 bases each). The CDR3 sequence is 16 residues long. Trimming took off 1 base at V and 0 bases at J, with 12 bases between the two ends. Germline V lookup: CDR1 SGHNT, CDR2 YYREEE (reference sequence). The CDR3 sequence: CASSLLGGGSTDTQYF. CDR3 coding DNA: TGTGCCAGCAGCTTGCTCGGGGGCGGTAGCACAGATACGCAGTATTTT.

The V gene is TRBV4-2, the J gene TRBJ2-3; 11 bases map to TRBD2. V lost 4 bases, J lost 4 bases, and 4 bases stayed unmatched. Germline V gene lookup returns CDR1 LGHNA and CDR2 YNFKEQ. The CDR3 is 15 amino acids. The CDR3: CASSLAGGPADTQYF. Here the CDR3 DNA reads TGTGCCAGCAGCCTAGCGGGGGGGCCGGCAGATACGCAGTATTTT.

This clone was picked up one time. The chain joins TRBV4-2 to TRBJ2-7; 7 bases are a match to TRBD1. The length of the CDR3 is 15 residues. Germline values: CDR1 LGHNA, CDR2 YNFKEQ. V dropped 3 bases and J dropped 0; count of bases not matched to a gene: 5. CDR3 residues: CASSHGEGASYEQYF. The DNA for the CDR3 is TGTGCCAGCAGCCACGGAGAGGGGGCCTCCTACGAGCAGTACTTC.

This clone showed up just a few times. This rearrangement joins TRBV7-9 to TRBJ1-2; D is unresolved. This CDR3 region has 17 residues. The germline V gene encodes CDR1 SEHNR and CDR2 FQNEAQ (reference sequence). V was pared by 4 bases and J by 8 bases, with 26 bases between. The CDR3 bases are TGTGCCAGCAGCTCCCATGCAGGTGTTCTTATCACGTCGGGCTACACCTTC. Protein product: CASSSHAGVLITSGYTF.

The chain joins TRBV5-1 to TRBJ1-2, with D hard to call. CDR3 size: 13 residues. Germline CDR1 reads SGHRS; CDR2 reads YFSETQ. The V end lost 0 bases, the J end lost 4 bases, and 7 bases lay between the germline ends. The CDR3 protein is CASSLDIPYGYTF. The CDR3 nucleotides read TGCGCCAGCAGCTTGGACATCCCCTATGGCTACACCTTC.

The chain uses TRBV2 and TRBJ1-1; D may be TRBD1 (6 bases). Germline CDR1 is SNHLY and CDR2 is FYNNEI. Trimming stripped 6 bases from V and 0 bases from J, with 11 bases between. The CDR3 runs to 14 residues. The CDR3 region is CASSRTAMNTEAFF. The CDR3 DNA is TGTGCCAGCAGCCGGACAGCAATGAACACTGAAGCTTTCTTT.

In DNA form, the CDR3 reads TGCGCCAGCAGCTACGGTTCTGAGCAAGAGACCCAGTACTTC. This sequence encodes CASSYGSEQETQYF. The chain combines TRBV5-1 with TRBJ2-5; D not certain. Germline CDR1 is SGHRS and CDR2 is YFSETQ. The CDR3 has 14 residues. Trimming shortened V by 3 bases and J by 2 bases, and 11 bases separated the two germline ends.

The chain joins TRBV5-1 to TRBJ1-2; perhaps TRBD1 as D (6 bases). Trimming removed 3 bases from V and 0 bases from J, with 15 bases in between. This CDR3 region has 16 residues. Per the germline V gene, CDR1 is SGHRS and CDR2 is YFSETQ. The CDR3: CASSSRPDRANYGYTF. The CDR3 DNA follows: TGCGCCAGCAGCTCCCGCCCGGACAGAGCTAACTATGGCTACACCTTC.

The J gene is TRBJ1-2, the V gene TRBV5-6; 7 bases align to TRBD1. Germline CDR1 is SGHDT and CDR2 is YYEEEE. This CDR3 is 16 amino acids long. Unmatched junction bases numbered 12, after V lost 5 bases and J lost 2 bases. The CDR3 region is CASRLTRTGLNYGYTF. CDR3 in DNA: TGTGCCAGCAGACTAACCCGGACAGGCCTCAACTATGGCTACACCTTC.

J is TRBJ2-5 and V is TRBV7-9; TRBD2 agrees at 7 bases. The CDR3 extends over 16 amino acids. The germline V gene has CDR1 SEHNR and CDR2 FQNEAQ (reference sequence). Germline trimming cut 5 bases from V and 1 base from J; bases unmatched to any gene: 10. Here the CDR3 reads CASSVMGGGVQETQYF. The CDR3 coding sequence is TGTGCCAGCAGCGTAATGGGTGGGGGGGTCCAAGAGACCCAGTACTTC.

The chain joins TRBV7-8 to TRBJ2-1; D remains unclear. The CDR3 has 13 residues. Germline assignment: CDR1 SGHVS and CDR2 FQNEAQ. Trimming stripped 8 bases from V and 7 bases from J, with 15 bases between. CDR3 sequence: CASGLVEANEQFF. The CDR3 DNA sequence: TGTGCCAGCGGTCTAGTAGAGGCGAATGAGCAGTTCTTC.

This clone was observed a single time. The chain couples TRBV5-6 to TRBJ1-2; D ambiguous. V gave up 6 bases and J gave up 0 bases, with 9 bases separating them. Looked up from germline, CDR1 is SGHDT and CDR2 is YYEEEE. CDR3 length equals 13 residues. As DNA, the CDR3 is TGTGCCAGCATCCGATTCTCTAACTATGGCTACACCTTC. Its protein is CASIRFSNYGYTF. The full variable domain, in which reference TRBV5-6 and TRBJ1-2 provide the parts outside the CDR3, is DAGVTQSPTHLIKTRGQQVTLRCSPKSGHDTVSWYQQALGQGPQFIFQYYEEEERQRGNFPDRFSGHQFPNYSSELNVNALLLGDSALYLCASIRFSNYGYTFGSGTRLTVV.

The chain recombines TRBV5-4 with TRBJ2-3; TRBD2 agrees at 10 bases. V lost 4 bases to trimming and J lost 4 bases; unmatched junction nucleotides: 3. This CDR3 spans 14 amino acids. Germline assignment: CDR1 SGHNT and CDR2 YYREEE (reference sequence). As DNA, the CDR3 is TGTGCCAGCAGCATCGGGACTAGCGCAGATACGCAGTATTTT. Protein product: CASSIGTSADTQYF.

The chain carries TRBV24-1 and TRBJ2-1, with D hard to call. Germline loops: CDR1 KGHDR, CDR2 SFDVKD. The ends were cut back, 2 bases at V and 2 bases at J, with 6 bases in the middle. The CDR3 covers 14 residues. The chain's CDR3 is CATSDSITYNEQFF. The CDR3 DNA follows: TGTGCCACCAGTGATTCGATTACCTACAATGAGCAGTTCTTC.

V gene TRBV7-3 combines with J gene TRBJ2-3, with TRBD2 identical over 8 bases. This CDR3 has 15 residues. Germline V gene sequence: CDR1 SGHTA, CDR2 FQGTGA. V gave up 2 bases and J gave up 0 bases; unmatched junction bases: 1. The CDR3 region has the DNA TGTGCCAGCAGCTTAGCGGGAGGTAGCACAGATACGCAGTATTTT. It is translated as CASSLAGGSTDTQYF. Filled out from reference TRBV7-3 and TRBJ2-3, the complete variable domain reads GAGVSQTPSNKVTEKGKYVELRCDPISGHTALYWYRQSLGQGPEFLIYFQGTGAADDSGLPNDRFFAVRPEGSVSTLKIQRTERGDSAVYLCASSLAGGSTDTQYFGPGTRLTVL.

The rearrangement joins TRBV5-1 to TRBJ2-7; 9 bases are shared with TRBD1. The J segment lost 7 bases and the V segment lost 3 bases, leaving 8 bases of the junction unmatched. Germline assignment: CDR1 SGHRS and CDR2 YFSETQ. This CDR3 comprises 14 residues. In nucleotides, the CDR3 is TGCGCCAGCAGCTCCCGGGACAGGGTGGGAGAGCAGTACTTC. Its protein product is CASSSRDRVGEQYF.

Here the CDR3 DNA reads TGTGCCAGCAGCCGAGGTTGGCGCAATCAGCCCCAGCATTTT. Its translation is CASSRGWRNQPQHF. This chain joins TRBV7-8 and TRBJ1-5; the D is unclear. Germline values: CDR1 SGHVS, CDR2 FQNEAQ. V was shortened by 5 bases and J by 2 bases, with 10 bases between the two germline ends. The CDR3 is made up of 14 amino acids. The full variable domain, rest sourced from reference TRBV7-8 and TRBJ1-5, is GAGVSQSPRYKVAKRGQDVALRCDPISGHVSLFWYQQALGQGPEFLTYFQNEAQLDKSGLPSDRFFAERPEGSVSTLKIQRTQQEDSAVYLCASSRGWRNQPQHFGDGTRLSIL.

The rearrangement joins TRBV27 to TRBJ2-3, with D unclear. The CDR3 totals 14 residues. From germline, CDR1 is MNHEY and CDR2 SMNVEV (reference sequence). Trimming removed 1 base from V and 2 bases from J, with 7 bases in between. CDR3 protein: CASSLLDYTDTQYF. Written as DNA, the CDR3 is TGTGCCAGCAGTTTATTAGATTACACAGATACGCAGTATTTT.

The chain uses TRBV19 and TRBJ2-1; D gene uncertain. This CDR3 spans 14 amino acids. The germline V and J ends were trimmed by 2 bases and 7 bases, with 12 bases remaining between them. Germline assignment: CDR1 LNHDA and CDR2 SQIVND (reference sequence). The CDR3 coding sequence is TGTGCCAGTAGTATAATCCCTCTGTTAAATGAGCAGTTCTTC. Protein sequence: CASSIIPLLNEQFF.

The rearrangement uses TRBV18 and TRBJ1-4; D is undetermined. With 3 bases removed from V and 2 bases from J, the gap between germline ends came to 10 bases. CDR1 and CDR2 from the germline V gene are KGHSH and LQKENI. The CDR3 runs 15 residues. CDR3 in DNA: TGTGCCAGCTCACCTCCCGCGTCGACTAATGAAAAACTGTTTTTT. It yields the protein CASSPPASTNEKLFF.